This T cell receptor beta chain was profiled in a study of blood T cells in healthy people across ages. This clonotype was counted between two and nine times. What it binds is unknown. The individuals who served as donors were healthy Caucasians living in Russia, aged about 6 to 95. There were at least 6 micrograms of total RNA extracted from every sample. A second PCR of 7 to 11 cycles used a sample-barcoded 5' primer and a J-beta primer mix. Each cDNA molecule was tagged by a template-switch adaptor with 12 random nucleotides. TCRdb analysed the 5' RACE reads with MiXCR anew, one entry per CDR3 protein. Among about 1.5 million distinct CDR3 sequences listed, approximately 38% were seen once. The study, taken as a whole, reports: Long-lived donors had more naive CD4+ cells and higher diversity than aged donors.

Germline CDR1 SGHDN, CDR2 FVKESK. This CDR3 comprises 14 residues. Trimming pared 3 bases from V and 3 bases from J, leaving 11 bases between. The rearrangement joins TRBV14 to TRBJ2-5; weak D call: TRBD2 (6 bases). Sequenced input: blood. The TCR sequence derives from a woman between 18 and 29 years old in good health. As DNA, the CDR3 is TGTGCCAGCAGCCAGAGACTAGACGAAGAGACCCAGTACTTC. This sequence encodes CASSQRLDEETQYF.